This paragraph covers one T cell receptor beta chain sequence. This sample is drawn from a study of blood T cell repertoires in COVID-19. Study background: Collection of acute and convalescent COVID-19 samples took place in the United States, Italy and Spain. The cDNA or gDNA used as material had been derived from T cells, B-cell-depleted T cells, or PBMCs.

Authors' analysis steps: The authors estimated nucleated cell counts from reference gene primer amplification. The assay was immunoSEQ multiplex PCR, and TCRdb's table has in-frame clones only and misses some. V, J and clone size are those of that table, while D and trimming were read from the DNA. The top ten hold about 29% of the sample, which has some 42,000 clones, around three quarters seen once. The germline gives CDR1 MDHEN, CDR2 SYDVKM. The CDR3 has 15 residues. Trimming shortened V by 7 bases and J by 0 bases, and 13 bases separated the two germline ends. The sample comprised peripheral blood. The genes are TRBV28 and TRBJ1-5; possibly TRBD1 for D (5 bases). The TCR was taken from a man aged 80 or over with acute or convalescent COVID-19. CDR3 nucleotide sequence: TGTGCCAGCACTCACCAGGGATATAGCAATCAGCCCCAGCATTTT. Translating gives CASTHQGYSNQPQHF.